Following are 3 T cell receptor beta chains from one sample sequenced in a study of PD-L1 blockade in urothelial cancer. Generated by immunoSEQ multiplex PCR, the TCRdb table keeps only in-frame clones and is missing some. This sample carries tens of thousands of clones, 82% of them seen once, and the ten largest clones take 8% to 9.5%. The starting material was PBMCs, obtained around atezolizumab (anti-PD-L1) treatment. The receptor source for this set is a man in his 70s with urothelial cancer.

The chain links TRBV2 to TRBJ2-5; 8 nucleotides line up with TRBD1. V trimming: 7 bases; J trimming: 2 bases; junction bases outside the gene matches: 6. Germline CDR1 and CDR2: SNHLY and FYNNEI. CDR3 length equals 14 residues. As DNA, the CDR3 is TGTGCCAGCAAGGACAGGGCTCTACAAGAGACCCAGTACTTC. Its protein is CASKDRALQETQYF. Together with reference TRBV2 and TRBJ2-5, the CDR3 gives the full variable domain: EPEVTQTPSHQVTQMGQEVILRCVPISNHLYFYWYRQILGQKVEFLVSFYNNEISEKSEIFDDQFSVERPDGSNFTLKIRSTKLEDSAMYFCASKDRALQETQYFGPGTRLLVL.

The rearrangement uses TRBV7-3 and TRBJ1-6; D not resolved. V was pared by 5 bases and J by 10 bases, with 18 bases between. This CDR3 spans 15 amino acids. Germline V gene data show CDR1 as SGHTA and CDR2 as FQGTGA. CDR3: CASSPSGQLGSPLHF. The CDR3 DNA sequence: TGTGCCAGCAGCCCTAGCGGCCAGCTCGGATCACCCCTCCACTTT.

Written as DNA, the CDR3 is TGTGCCAGCAGCTTAGATCTAGCGGGGGCCCCACCCGCCCAAGAGACCCAGTACTTC. Its protein product is CASSLDLAGAPPAQETQYF. The chain recombines TRBV11-2 with TRBJ2-5, with 10 bases matching TRBD2. The germline gives CDR1 SGHAT, CDR2 FQNNGV. V lost 0 bases, J lost 1 base, and 11 bases stayed unmatched. The CDR3 sequence is 19 residues long. Full variable domain (rest looked up from reference TRBV11-2 and TRBJ2-5): EAGVAQSPRYKIIEKRQSVAFWCNPISGHATLYWYQQILGQGPKLLIQFQNNGVVDDSQLPKDRFSAERLKGVDSTLKIQPAKLEDSAVYLCASSLDLAGAPPAQETQYFGPGTRLLVL.